The rows below give T cell receptor beta chains drawn from one sample of a study of shared clonotypes between healthy human individuals. Measured with immunoSEQ multiplex PCR; TCRdb has only the in-frame clones, and not every one. The sample includes over 2 million clones, roughly 95% of them seen just once. Input material: naive CD4+ T cells sorted from blood. The source is a man aged 18 to 29 in good health. Each CDR3 is given with its conserved first and last residue. Fields, in order: D gene, J gene, clone size, V gene, CDR3 protein, CDR3 DNA. D genes are given only for firm matches. A clone size is listed for some rows: how often the clone was seen (once, few, many), or a class if it is expanded.

D: TRBD1
J: TRBJ1-2
size: -
V: TRBV19
CDR3: CASSWTGLNYGYTF
DNA: TGTGCCAGTAGCTGGACAGGGTTGAACTATGGCTACACCTTC

D: -
J: TRBJ2-7
size: -
V: TRBV6-6
CDR3: CASSYAPSGGYEQYF
DNA: TGTGCCAGCAGTTACGCCCCCAGTGGAGGTTACGAGCAGTACTTC

D: -
J: TRBJ2-3
size: -
V: TRBV10-1
CDR3: CASSESWSTDTQYF
DNA: TGCGCCAGCAGTGAGTCGTGGAGCACAGATACGCAGTATTTT

D: -
J: TRBJ2-5
size: -
V: TRBV19
CDR3: CATGQGGSETQYF
DNA: TGTGCCACCGGACAGGGAGGGTCGGAGACCCAGTACTTC

D: -
J: TRBJ1-2
size: -
V: TRBV7-3
CDR3: CASSPGPPGGYTF
DNA: TGTGCCAGCAGCCCGGGACCCCCTGGAGGCTACACCTTC

D: -
J: TRBJ2-2
size: once
V: TRBV6-4
CDR3: CASSPSPNTGELFF
DNA: TGTGCCAGCAGTCCGAGCCCGAACACCGGGGAGCTGTTTTTT

D: TRBD2
J: TRBJ2-3
size: -
V: TRBV7-9
CDR3: CASSYGLAMSTDTQYF
DNA: TGTGCCAGCAGCTATGGACTAGCGATGAGCACAGATACGCAGTATTTT

D: -
J: TRBJ2-3
size: -
V: TRBV9
CDR3: CASSAGGDTQYF
DNA: TGTGCCAGCAGCGCAGGAGGGGATACGCAGTATTTT

D: TRBD2
J: TRBJ2-5
size: -
V: TRBV10-3
CDR3: CAISERSGGLQETQYF
DNA: TGTGCCATCAGTGAAAGGAGCGGGGGCCTCCAAGAGACCCAGTACTTC

D: -
J: TRBJ2-7
size: -
V: TRBV9
CDR3: CASSVGPTPYEQYF
DNA: TGTGCCAGCAGCGTAGGCCCAACTCCCTACGAGCAGTACTTC

D: TRBD1
J: TRBJ1-5
size: -
V: TRBV7-2
CDR3: CASSPDRAYQPQHF
DNA: TGTGCCAGCAGTCCGGACAGGGCCTATCAGCCCCAGCATTTT

D: TRBD1
J: TRBJ1-4
size: -
V: TRBV10-3
CDR3: CAVQRTGDEKLFF
DNA: TGTGCAGTTCAGCGGACAGGGGATGAAAAACTGTTTTTT

D: TRBD2
J: TRBJ2-1
size: -
V: TRBV5-4
CDR3: CASTTTAGGLNEQFF
DNA: TGTGCCAGCACCACCACAGCGGGGGGCCTCAATGAGCAGTTCTTC